This TCR beta chain came from a study of control samples from healthy donors and cancer patients. TCRdb's copy holds only in-frame clones and misses some; the assay was immunoSEQ multiplex PCR. In the table there are some 130,000 clones, 92% of which are singletons. Germline loops: CDR1 GTSNPN, CDR2 SVGIG (reference sequence). Trimming removed 0 bases at V and 4 bases at J, with 6 bases between. The CDR3 is 12 amino acids. The chain carries TRBV30 and TRBJ1-2, with no clear D. The sample was blood. The sequence was collected from a woman in her fifties or sixties in good health. The CDR3 region has the DNA TGTGCCTGGAGTGTTGAGGGCTATGGCTACACCTTC. Its translation: CAWSVEGYGYTF.